This entry describes one T cell receptor beta chain. The sample carries other DNA sequences with the same CDR3. How the authors handled the data: Amplified reference gene primers provided the basis for estimating nucleated cell counts. The data were produced by immunoSEQ multiplex PCR, yet TCRdb's version contains in-frame clones alone and is incomplete. V, J and clone size reflect that table, while D and trimming were determined from the DNA. Here the sample spans approximately 210,000 clones, 94% being singletons. The data belong to a study of blood T cell repertoires in COVID-19. Study as a whole: The study drew acute and convalescent COVID-19 samples from the United States, Italy and Spain.

The TCR sequence derives from a young man with COVID-19, enrolled during active disease. Material for sequencing was peripheral blood.

DNA for the CDR3: TGTGCCAGCAGTCCACAGGGGGCGGATGGCTACACCTTC. Its translation: CASSPQGADGYTF. This chain joins TRBV6-5 and TRBJ1-2, with 9 bases matching TRBD1. CDR3 length: 13 amino acids. J lost 6 bases, V lost 5 bases, and 4 bases had no gene match. CDR1 is MNHEY, CDR2 SVGAGI, per germline.